This is a list of T cell receptor beta chains from one sample in a study of technical replicates of blood from a handful of donors. Generated by immunoSEQ multiplex PCR, the TCRdb table keeps only in-frame clones and is missing some. The profile covers 75,000 to 95,000 clones, with about nine tenths appearing a single time and more than 0.25% taken by the ten largest. Sequences were obtained from T cells isolated from PBMCs. Every receptor here comes from a human donor in good health. Each CDR3 is given with its conserved first and last residue. D genes are given only for firm matches. Expanded clones are given a class, and other clones once, few, many or no size at all.

clone_size j_call d_call v_call cdr3_aa cdr3_nt
NA TRBJ2-7 NA TRBV6-5 CASSYRQVPPVYEQYF TGTGCCAGCAGTTACCGACAGGTTCCTCCTGTCTACGAGCAGTACTTC
NA TRBJ2-3 TRBD2 TRBV4-1 CASSQELAGGDTQYF TGCGCCAGCAGCCAAGAACTAGCGGGGGGAGATACGCAGTATTTT
NA TRBJ2-7 NA TRBV11-2 CASSSIRVPNPYEQYF TGTGCCAGCAGCTCAATCAGGGTTCCAAACCCCTACGAGCAGTACTTC
NA TRBJ2-1 NA TRBV7-9 CASKLGGTEQFF TGTGCCAGCAAACTAGGCGGGACTGAGCAGTTCTTC
NA TRBJ2-5 NA TRBV18 CASSPREQETQYF TGTGCCAGCTCCCCCAGGGAACAAGAGACCCAGTACTTC
NA TRBJ2-5 TRBD2 TRBV2 CASQTSAGEETQYF TGTGCCAGCCAAACTTCCGCGGGAGAAGAGACCCAGTACTTC
NA TRBJ2-7 NA TRBV10-3 CAIRAPGLPGEQYF TGTGCCATCAGAGCTCCGGGACTCCCGGGGGAGCAGTACTTC
NA TRBJ2-1 NA TRBV9 CASSAPGGVWEQFF TGTGCCAGCAGCGCCCCCGGGGGTGTTTGGGAGCAGTTCTTC
NA TRBJ2-2 NA TRBV6-4 CASSDYIQGNTGELFF TGTGCCAGCAGTGACTATATTCAGGGCAACACCGGGGAGCTGTTTTTT
NA TRBJ2-5 TRBD2 TRBV7-9 CASSLAGGETQYF TGTGCCAGCAGCCTAGCGGGGGGGGAGACCCAGTACTTC
NA TRBJ2-3 TRBD1 TRBV2 CASSVGDRGRTDTQYF TGTGCCAGCAGTGTAGGGGACAGAGGACGCACAGATACGCAGTATTTT
NA TRBJ2-7 NA TRBV18 CASSTFHGRASSYEQYF TGTGCCAGCTCAACATTCCACGGCAGGGCCTCCTCCTACGAGCAGTACTTC
NA TRBJ2-1 TRBD2 TRBV27 CASSFRPGLAGVFGYNEQFF TGTGCCAGCAGTTTCAGACCGGGACTAGCGGGAGTATTTGGGTACAATGAGCAGTTCTTC
few TRBJ2-5 NA TRBV5-3 CARSLVLRQGQRETQYF TGTGCCAGAAGTCTTGTGCTGCGGCAGGGACAACGGGAGACCCAGTACTTC
NA TRBJ1-2 NA TRBV6-1 CASSEFGQGPYGYTF TGTGCCAGCAGTGAATTTGGGCAGGGGCCCTATGGCTACACCTTC
NA TRBJ2-1 TRBD1 TRBV7-6 CASSSGTGGYNEQFF TGTGCCAGCAGCTCCGGGACAGGGGGCTACAATGAGCAGTTCTTC
NA TRBJ1-1 NA TRBV28 CASSPMLYGEAFF TGTGCCAGCTCCCCTATGTTATATGGTGAAGCTTTCTTT
NA TRBJ2-1 TRBD2 TRBV9 CASSGTSGGAHEQFF TGTGCCAGCAGCGGAACTAGCGGGGGGGCACATGAGCAGTTCTTC
NA TRBJ1-5 NA TRBV14 CASSLPMARVEDSNQPQHF TGTGCCAGCAGCCTCCCGATGGCCCGGGTAGAGGATAGCAATCAGCCCCAGCATTTT
NA TRBJ1-1 TRBD1 TRBV6-6 CASSPPGQGPTEAFF TGTGCCAGCAGTCCCCCGGGACAGGGGCCCACTGAAGCTTTCTTT
NA TRBJ2-5 NA TRBV7-9 CASSSWNRVETQYF TGTGCCAGCAGCTCCTGGAACAGGGTGGAGACCCAGTACTTC
NA TRBJ1-1 NA TRBV30 CALYQGDDTEAFF TGTGCCTTGTACCAGGGCGATGACACTGAAGCTTTCTTT
few TRBJ2-1 TRBD2 TRBV27 CASRRAGGNNEQFF TGTGCCAGCAGAAGGGCGGGGGGAAACAATGAGCAGTTCTTC
NA TRBJ2-2 TRBD2 TRBV28 CASSFIAGTGELFF TGTGCCAGCAGTTTCATAGCGGGAACGGGGGAGCTGTTTTTT
NA TRBJ2-1 NA TRBV5-1 CASSFYISVTDYNEQFF TGCGCCAGCAGCTTTTATATAAGTGTAACTGACTACAATGAGCAGTTCTTC
NA TRBJ1-2 NA TRBV18 CASSPPSGHNYGYTF TGTGCCAGCTCACCCCCCTCAGGCCATAACTATGGCTACACCTTC
NA TRBJ2-7 NA TRBV13 CASSSSTGGSSSYEQYF TGTGCCAGCAGCTCCTCCACTGGCGGGTCTAGCTCCTACGAGCAGTACTTC
NA TRBJ2-2 TRBD2 TRBV29-1 CSARTSGGNTGELFF TGCAGCGCTAGGACTAGCGGGGGGAACACCGGGGAGCTGTTTTTT
few TRBJ2-6 NA TRBV5-1 CASSLGAGAGANVLTF TGCGCCAGCAGCTTGGGGGCAGGGGCAGGGGCCAACGTCCTGACTTTC
NA TRBJ2-7 NA TRBV20-1 CSARDGYEQYF TGCAGTGCTAGAGACGGTTACGAGCAGTACTTC
NA TRBJ2-7 TRBD2 TRBV30 CAWSGGGYEQYF TGTGCCTGGAGTGGCGGGGGCTACGAGCAGTACTTC
few TRBJ2-7 NA TRBV19 CASSIGFEQYF TGTGCCAGTAGTATCGGGTTCGAGCAGTACTTC
NA TRBJ2-5 TRBD2 TRBV10-3 CATAGEGSGIQETQYF TGTGCCACAGCCGGGGAGGGTAGCGGAATCCAAGAGACCCAGTACTTC
NA TRBJ2-1 NA TRBV20-1 CSAHRLNEQFF TGCAGTGCTCACCGACTCAATGAGCAGTTCTTC
NA TRBJ2-7 TRBD2 TRBV5-4 CASSWTGTRTSGPSYEQYF TGTGCCAGCAGCTGGACCGGGACAAGGACTAGCGGACCCTCCTACGAGCAGTACTTC
NA TRBJ1-2 TRBD1 TRBV28 CASSLLEGQGAPCYTF TGTGCCAGCAGTTTATTGGAAGGACAGGGGGCGCCGTGCTACACCTTC
NA TRBJ2-7 NA TRBV27 CASSTGWTNYEQYF TGTGCCAGCAGTACAGGGTGGACCAACTACGAGCAGTACTTC
NA TRBJ2-2 TRBD1 TRBV27 CASRPGQANTGELFF TGTGCCAGCAGGCCTGGACAGGCGAACACCGGGGAGCTGTTTTTT
once TRBJ2-1 TRBD2 TRBV5-1 CASSLLADYNEQFF TGCGCCAGCAGCTTGCTAGCGGACTACAATGAGCAGTTCTTC
NA TRBJ2-1 NA TRBV11-3 CASSLEPQLLVSSYNEQFF TGTGCCAGCAGCTTAGAGCCCCAACTCTTAGTAAGCTCCTACAATGAGCAGTTCTTC
NA TRBJ2-7 TRBD2 TRBV27 CASSLFAGVSYEQYF TGTGCCAGCAGTTTATTCGCGGGGGTCTCCTACGAGCAGTACTTC
once TRBJ1-6 TRBD1 TRBV5-6 CASSPRQGDNSPLHF TGTGCCAGCAGCCCCCGACAGGGGGATAATTCACCCCTCCACTTT
NA TRBJ2-7 TRBD1 TRBV2 CAGQGIHEQYF TGTGCAGGACAGGGGATCCACGAGCAGTACTTC
NA TRBJ2-1 NA TRBV5-4 CASSLSRRGGNEQFF TGTGCCAGCAGCTTGTCGCGGAGAGGGGGTAATGAGCAGTTCTTC
NA TRBJ1-1 NA TRBV6-5 CASSYIAMGTEAFF TGTGCCAGCAGTTACATAGCCATGGGCACTGAAGCTTTCTTT
once TRBJ2-7 TRBD1 TRBV4-1 CASSQDMGTGSYEQYF TGCGCCAGCAGCCAAGATATGGGGACAGGGTCCTACGAGCAGTACTTC
NA TRBJ1-1 TRBD1 TRBV18 CASSPDRGGTEAFF TGTGCCAGCTCGCCCGACAGGGGGGGTACTGAAGCTTTCTTT
NA TRBJ2-3 TRBD2 TRBV6-5 CASSYSGGAIDTQYF TGTGCCAGCAGTTACAGCGGGGGGGCCATAGATACGCAGTATTTT
NA TRBJ2-3 NA TRBV5-1 CASSGGRYSTDTQYF TGCGCCAGCAGTGGCGGGCGCTATAGCACAGATACGCAGTATTTT
NA TRBJ2-2 NA TRBV5-8 CASSPEVRLTGELFF TGTGCCAGCAGCCCCGAGGTCCGCCTCACCGGGGAGCTGTTTTTT
NA TRBJ1-1 NA TRBV6-5 CASSYGQGPEAFF TGTGCCAGCAGTTACGGCCAGGGGCCTGAAGCTTTCTTT
NA TRBJ2-2 TRBD2 TRBV29-1 CSVKAGGPVGELFF TGCAGCGTGAAAGCGGGGGGGCCGGTCGGGGAGCTGTTTTTT
few TRBJ1-1 TRBD1 TRBV5-1 CASSFTQGGNTEAFF TGCGCCAGCAGCTTTACACAGGGGGGAAACACTGAAGCTTTCTTT
NA TRBJ2-2 NA TRBV6-1 CASRGGFNTGELFF TGTGCCAGCAGGGGCGGGTTCAACACCGGGGAGCTGTTTTTT